These 27 T cell receptor beta chains were sequenced from one sample in a study of blood T cell repertoires in COVID-19 (dated by TCRdb to between 2020 and 2021). The method was the immunoSEQ multiplex PCR assay. TCRdb stores this immuneACCESS table with in-frame sequences only. Part of the clones is absent; in the studies checked, under half of the shortfall reflects unresolved V genes, and no reason is known for the rest. A total of roughly 200,000 clones appear in this sample, under 90% of them only once. The ten most abundant clones make up 3% to 4% of the sample. The sequencing input was PBMCs or T cells enriched from blood (not recorded which). Every receptor here comes from a woman aged 25 to 39 with acute COVID-19.

This clone was observed a single time. This rearrangement joins TRBV3-1 (or the pseudogene TRBV3-2) to TRBJ1-6; 10 positions agree with TRBD1. The germline V gene encodes CDR1 LGHDT and CDR2 YNNKEL (reference sequence). Unmatched junction bases numbered 6, after V lost 5 bases and J lost 8 bases. CDR3 length equals 15 residues. CDR3 nucleotides: TGTGCCAGCAGCACCCGGGACAGGGGCGATTCACCCCTCCACTTT. As protein: CASSTRDRGDSPLHF.

V gene TRBV6-5 combines with J gene TRBJ1-5, with TRBD1 as a possible D gene (6 bases). The germline gives CDR1 MNHEY, CDR2 SVGAGI. The V and J ends lost 6 bases and 4 bases respectively, with 10 bases between them. The CDR3 has 13 amino acids. CDR3 sequence reads: CASSQTGNQPQHF. The CDR3 DNA is TGTGCCAGCAGCCAGACAGGTAATCAGCCCCAGCATTTT.

The chain links TRBV6-5 to TRBJ1-1; TRBD1 aligns across 7 bases. Germline V CDR1 and CDR2: MNHEY, SVGAGI. The CDR3 covers 14 residues. V lost 2 bases to trimming and J lost 1 base; unmatched junction nucleotides: 1. For the CDR3, the DNA is TGTGCCAGCAGTTACGGGGACAGGAACACTGAAGCTTTCTTT. This codes for CASSYGDRNTEAFF.

The sample holds one count of this clone. The rearrangement joins TRBV29-1 to TRBJ2-2; D is unresolved. The CDR3 is 10 amino acids. Trimming took 7 bases from V and 5 from J, leaving 5 bases between them. Germline V gives CDR1 SQVTM, CDR2 ANQGSEA. The chain's CDR3 is CSEQTGELFF. The DNA for the CDR3 is TGCAGCGAACAAACCGGGGAGCTGTTTTTT.

This chain connects TRBV4-3 to TRBJ1-2; D call uncertain. Germline V gives CDR1 LGHNA, CDR2 YSLEER. This CDR3 spans 13 amino acids. Trimming stripped 1 base from V and 6 bases from J, with 9 bases between. CDR3 nucleotides: TGCGCCAGCAGCCAAGGTCGAGGGAATGGCTACACCTTC. Translated, it gives CASSQGRGNGYTF.

This chain uses TRBV28 with TRBJ2-5; D possibly corresponds to TRBD1 (5 bases). V shed 6 bases and J shed 7 bases, with 21 bases lying between them. The CDR3 is 15 residues long. The germline V gene encodes CDR1 MDHEN and CDR2 SYDVKM. CDR3 coding DNA: TGTGCCAGCAGGCTGGAGACAGACGGTTTTGGGACCCAGTACTTC. It translates to CASRLETDGFGTQYF.

The chain is built from TRBV12-3 or TRBV12-4 and TRBJ1-1; D uncertain. The CDR3 is 11 amino acids. Trimming took off 7 bases at V and 8 bases at J, with 11 bases between the two ends. The CDR3 loop is CASIAGYEAFF. The CDR3 nucleotides are TGTGCCAGCATCGCCGGGTACGAAGCTTTCTTT.

The chain couples TRBV2 to TRBJ1-1; D ambiguous. In germline, CDR1 is SNHLY, CDR2 FYNNEI. The CDR3 runs 13 residues. V shed 8 bases and J shed 5 bases, with 15 bases lying between them. The CDR3 DNA follows: TGTGCCAGCCCACGAGGGTTTGAGACTGAAGCTTTCTTT. Protein sequence: CASPRGFETEAFF.

The chain uses TRBV6-5 and TRBJ1-5; D ambiguous. Trimming removed 8 bases at V and 6 bases at J, with 17 bases between. Germline V lookup: CDR1 MNHEY, CDR2 SVGAGI. The CDR3 has 14 residues. For the CDR3, the DNA is TGTGCCAGCCGTTGGATTACCGAGGCTCAGCCCCAGCATTTT. Protein: CASRWITEAQPQHF.

This clone was found once. V usage is TRBV2 and J usage is TRBJ1-2; D perhaps matches TRBD1 (6 bases). With 5 bases removed from V and 8 bases from J, the gap between germline ends came to 15 bases. Germline assignment: CDR1 SNHLY and CDR2 FYNNEI. CDR3 length: 13 amino acids. The CDR3 here is CASSSTGEDGYTF. Here the CDR3 DNA reads TGTGCCAGCAGTTCGACAGGTGAGGACGGCTACACCTTC.

The chain is built from TRBV7-2 and TRBJ2-7, with D perhaps TRBD1 (6 bases). This CDR3 comprises 15 residues. V dropped 1 base and J dropped 5 bases, with 15 bases sitting between them. Germline CDR1 reads SGHTA; CDR2 reads FQGNSA. The CDR3 reads CASSLESGDTHEQYF. In nucleotides, the CDR3 is TGTGCCAGCAGCTTAGAGTCAGGGGATACGCACGAGCAGTACTTC.

The V gene is TRBV5-1, the J gene TRBJ1-1; a possible D gene is TRBD1 (5 bases). The germline gives CDR1 SGHRS, CDR2 YFSETQ. CDR3 size: 16 residues. Trimming removed 1 base from V and 1 base from J, with 14 bases in between. CDR3 sequence reads: CASSLMSGHKNTEAFF. The CDR3 coding sequence is TGCGCCAGCAGCTTGATGTCCGGACACAAGAACACTGAAGCTTTCTTT.

This clone was found once. The chain combines TRBV5-1 with TRBJ2-5; weak D call: TRBD1 (7 bases). The CDR3 sequence is 15 residues long. V lost 5 bases, J lost 1 base, and 15 bases lay in between. The germline gives CDR1 SGHRS, CDR2 YFSETQ. CDR3 in DNA: TGCGCCAGCAGGCAGGGGGGTAATAGCCAAGAGACCCAGTACTTC. Its protein is CASRQGGNSQETQYF.

The chain is built from TRBV6-5 and TRBJ1-1; 7 bases align to TRBD1. The germline gives CDR1 MNHEY, CDR2 SVGAGI. After removal of 2 bases from V and 0 bases from J, the junction contained 6 bases not matched to a gene. This CDR3 comprises 16 residues. The CDR3 DNA follows: TGTGCCAGCAGTTACCACAGGGGTCAGATGAACACTGAAGCTTTCTTT. Translating gives CASSYHRGQMNTEAFF.

The chain carries TRBV19 and TRBJ1-1, with 7 bases identical to TRBD1. Germline CDR1 reads LNHDA; CDR2 reads SQIVND (reference sequence). The length of the CDR3 is 12 residues. V shed 9 bases, J shed 1 base, and the junction held 2 bases outside the gene matches. The CDR3 nucleotides are TGTGCCAGCCGGGACAGGAACACTGAAGCTTTCTTT. Protein sequence: CASRDRNTEAFF.

The chain joins TRBV6-4 to TRBJ1-1; TRBD1 matches 7 bases. J lost 0 bases, V lost 8 bases, and 6 bases had no gene match. There are 14 residues in the CDR3. In germline, CDR1 is MRHNA, CDR2 SNTAGT. Here the CDR3 DNA reads TGTGCCAGCCGAGCCGGGACAGTGAACACTGAAGCTTTCTTT. As protein: CASRAGTVNTEAFF.

This chain connects TRBV6-5 to TRBJ1-1, with D maybe TRBD1 (5 bases). The CDR3 loop spans 13 amino acids. Germline V gene sequence: CDR1 MNHEY, CDR2 SVGAGI. Trimming shortened V by 7 bases and J by 0 bases, and 9 bases separated the two germline ends. Here the CDR3 DNA reads TGTGCCAGCAACGAACAGGTGAACACTGAAGCTTTCTTT. Protein sequence: CASNEQVNTEAFF.

This CDR3 is CASAGAYEQYF. CDR3 coding DNA: TGTGCCAGTGCAGGGGCCTACGAGCAGTACTTC. V and J are TRBV6-5 and TRBJ2-7; tentative D call: TRBD1 (6 bases). The CDR3 contains 11 residues. Germline CDR1 MNHEY, CDR2 SVGAGI. V lost 9 bases and J lost 2, with 8 bases in between.

The chain carries TRBV10-3 and TRBJ2-7; no clear D. This CDR3 has 12 amino acids. V lost 4 bases and J 0 bases, leaving 4 bases between the germline ends. The germline V gene encodes CDR1 ENHRY and CDR2 SYGVKD. As DNA, the CDR3 is TGTGCCATCAGTGGCAGCTCCTACGAGCAGTACTTC. Translated: CAISGSSYEQYF.

The chain joins TRBV7-2 to TRBJ2-1; 8 positions agree with TRBD2. Per the germline V gene, CDR1 is SGHTA and CDR2 is FQGNSA. The CDR3 is made up of 15 amino acids. V was clipped by 5 bases and J by 7 bases; unmatched bases: 10. The CDR3 bases are TGTGCCAGCAGCCCCAGACTAGCGAGGTCGAATGAGCAGTTCTTC. Its protein is CASSPRLARSNEQFF.

This chain uses TRBV10-1 with TRBJ1-6; D not certain. This CDR3 spans 14 amino acids. Germline V CDR1 and CDR2: WNHNN, SYGVQD (reference sequence). V dropped 3 bases and J dropped 9 bases, with 12 bases sitting between them. The CDR3 is CASSDEAEGSPLHF. The CDR3 coding sequence is TGCGCCAGCAGTGATGAAGCCGAGGGTTCACCCCTCCACTTT.

The CDR3 here is CASSWQGEKASYEQYF. The CDR3, as DNA: TGTGCCAGCAGTTGGCAGGGGGAAAAGGCCTCCTACGAGCAGTACTTC. The chain employs TRBV6-6 and TRBJ2-7; TRBD1 matches at 7 bases. V shed 4 bases and J 0 bases; nucleotides not matched to a gene: 9. This CDR3 has 16 amino acids. Germline V lookup: CDR1 MNHNY, CDR2 SVGAGI (reference sequence).

J is TRBJ1-1 and V is TRBV27, with TRBD1 as a possible D gene (6 bases). Between the trimmed V and J ends, which lost 9 bases and 1 base, there was a span of 18 bases. CDR3 length: 15 residues. Germline loops: CDR1 MNHEY, CDR2 SMNVEV (reference sequence). CDR3 sequence (DNA): TGTGCCAGTTGGGCCTGGGGGGGACAGAACACTGAAGCTTTCTTT. Amino acids: CASWAWGGQNTEAFF.

V gene TRBV30 combines with J gene TRBJ1-1; 8 nucleotides line up with TRBD1. Looked up from germline, CDR1 is GTSNPN and CDR2 is SVGIG (reference sequence). This CDR3 spans 13 amino acids. With 8 bases clipped from V and 3 bases from J, the junction kept 8 bases outside the gene matches. CDR3 sequence: CAHGQGGDTEAFF. CDR3 bases: TGTGCCCATGGACAGGGAGGGGACACTGAAGCTTTCTTT.

The chain links TRBV5-3 to TRBJ2-7, with 8 bases lining up with TRBD1. TRBV5-3 is annotated as an ORF whose role is uncertain. This CDR3 is built from 15 residues. The V segment lost 0 bases and the J segment 3 bases; nucleotides outside the gene matches: 5. CDR3 region: CARSLVGRGHYEQYF. The CDR3 region has the DNA TGTGCCAGAAGCTTGGTTGGCAGGGGGCACTACGAGCAGTACTTC.

This clone was seen more than once but under ten times. The chain is built from TRBV29-1 and TRBJ1-2, with 10 bases that match TRBD1. CDR3 length equals 13 residues. CDR1 and CDR2 from the germline V gene are SQVTM and ANQGSEA. With V trimmed by 5 bases and J by 3 bases, 3 bases remained unmatched. CDR3 DNA sequence: TGCAGCGTTTTGGACAGGGGGGACTATGGCTACACCTTC. Its protein is CSVLDRGDYGYTF.

This clone was found a few times. This sequence joins TRBV4-1 and TRBJ2-7; TRBD1 matches 9 bases. Germline values: CDR1 MGHRA, CDR2 YSYEKL. This CDR3 contains 14 residues. V shed 5 bases, J shed 4 bases, and the junction held 6 bases outside the gene matches. The CDR3 DNA sequence: TGCGCCAGCAGCGCCGGGACAGGGCGGTACGAGCAGTACTTC. Its protein product is CASSAGTGRYEQYF.